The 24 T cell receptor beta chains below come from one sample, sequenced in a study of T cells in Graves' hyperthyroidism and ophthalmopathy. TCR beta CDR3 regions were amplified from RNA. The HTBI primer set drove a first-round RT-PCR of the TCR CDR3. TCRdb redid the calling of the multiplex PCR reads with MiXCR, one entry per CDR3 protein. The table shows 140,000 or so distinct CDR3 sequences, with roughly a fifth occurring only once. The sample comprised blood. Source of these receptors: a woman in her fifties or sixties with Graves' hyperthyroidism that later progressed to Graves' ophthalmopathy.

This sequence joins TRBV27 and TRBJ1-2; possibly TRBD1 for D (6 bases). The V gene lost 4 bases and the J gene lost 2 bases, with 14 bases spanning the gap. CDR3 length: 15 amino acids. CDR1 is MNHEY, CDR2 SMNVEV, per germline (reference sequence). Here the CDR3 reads CASSSGGGPNYGYTF. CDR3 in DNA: TGTGCCAGCAGTTCGGGGGGGGGGCCCAACTATGGCTACACCTTC.

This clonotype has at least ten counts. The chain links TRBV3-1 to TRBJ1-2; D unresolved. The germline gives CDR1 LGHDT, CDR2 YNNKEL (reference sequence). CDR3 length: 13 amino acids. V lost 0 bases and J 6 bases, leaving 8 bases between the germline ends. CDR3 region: CASSQDTQDGYTF. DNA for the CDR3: TGTGCCAGCAGCCAAGACACACAAGATGGCTACACCTTC.

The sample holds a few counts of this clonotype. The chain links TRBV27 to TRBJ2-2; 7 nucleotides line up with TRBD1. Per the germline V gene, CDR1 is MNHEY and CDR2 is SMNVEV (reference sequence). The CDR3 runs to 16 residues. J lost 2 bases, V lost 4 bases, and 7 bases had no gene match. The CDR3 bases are TGTGCCAGCAGTTCCCCAGGGGGACCCAACACCGGGGAGCTGTTTTTT. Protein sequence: CASSSPGGPNTGELFF.

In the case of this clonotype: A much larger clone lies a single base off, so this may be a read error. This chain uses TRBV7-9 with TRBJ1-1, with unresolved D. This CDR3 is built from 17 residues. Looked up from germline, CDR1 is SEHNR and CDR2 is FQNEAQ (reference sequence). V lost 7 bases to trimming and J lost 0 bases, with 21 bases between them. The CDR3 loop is CASTFNKRAGMNTEAFF. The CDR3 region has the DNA TGTGCCAGCACCTTTAACAAAAGGGCCGGAATGAACACTGAAGCTTTCTTT. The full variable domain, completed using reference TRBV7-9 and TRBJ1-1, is DTGVSQNPRHKITKRGQNVTFRCDPISEHNRLYWYRQTLGQGPEFLTYFQNEAQLEKSRLLSDRFSAERPKGSFSTLEIQRTEQGDSAMYLCASTFNKRAGMNTEAFFGQGTRLTVV.

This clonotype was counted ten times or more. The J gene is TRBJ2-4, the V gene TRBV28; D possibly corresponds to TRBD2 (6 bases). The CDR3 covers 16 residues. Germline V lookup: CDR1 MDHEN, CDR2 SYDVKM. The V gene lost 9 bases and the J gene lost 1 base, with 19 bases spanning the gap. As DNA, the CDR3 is TGTGCCAGGAACCGCGGGAATGGCGGGGCCAAAAACATTCAGTACTTC. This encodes CARNRGNGGAKNIQYF.

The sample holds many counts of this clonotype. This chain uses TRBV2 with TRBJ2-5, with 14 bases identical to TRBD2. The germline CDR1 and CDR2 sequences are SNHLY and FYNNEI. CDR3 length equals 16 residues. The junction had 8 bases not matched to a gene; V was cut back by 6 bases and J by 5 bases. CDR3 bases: TGTGCCAGCAGCGGGGGACTAGCGGGAGTCGGGGAGACCCAGTACTTC. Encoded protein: CASSGGLAGVGETQYF.

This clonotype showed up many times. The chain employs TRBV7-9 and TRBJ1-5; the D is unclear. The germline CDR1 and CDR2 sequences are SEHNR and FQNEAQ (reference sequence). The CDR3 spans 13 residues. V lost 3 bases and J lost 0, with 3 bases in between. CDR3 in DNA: TGTGCCAGCAGCTTCGATAGCAATCAGCCCCAGCATTTT. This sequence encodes CASSFDSNQPQHF. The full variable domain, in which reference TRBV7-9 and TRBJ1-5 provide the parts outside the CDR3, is DTGVSQNPRHKITKRGQNVTFRCDPISEHNRLYWYRQTLGQGPEFLTYFQNEAQLEKSRLLSDRFSAERPKGSFSTLEIQRTEQGDSAMYLCASSFDSNQPQHFGDGTRLSIL.

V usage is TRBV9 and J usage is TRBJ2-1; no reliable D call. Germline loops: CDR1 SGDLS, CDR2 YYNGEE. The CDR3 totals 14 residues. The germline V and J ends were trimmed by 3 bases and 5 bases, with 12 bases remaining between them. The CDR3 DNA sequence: TGTGCCAGCAGCGGTCTCGGGCTGAACAATGAGCAGTTCTTC. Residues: CASSGLGLNNEQFF.

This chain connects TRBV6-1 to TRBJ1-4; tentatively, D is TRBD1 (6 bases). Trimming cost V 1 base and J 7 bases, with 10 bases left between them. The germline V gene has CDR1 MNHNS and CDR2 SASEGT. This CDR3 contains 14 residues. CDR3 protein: CASSEGTAGEKLFF. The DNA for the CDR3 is TGTGCCAGCAGTGAAGGGACAGCAGGTGAAAAACTGTTTTTT.

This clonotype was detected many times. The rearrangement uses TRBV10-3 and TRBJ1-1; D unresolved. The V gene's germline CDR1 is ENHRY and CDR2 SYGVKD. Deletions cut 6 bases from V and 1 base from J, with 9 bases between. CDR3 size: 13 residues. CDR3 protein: CAISPRQNTEAFF. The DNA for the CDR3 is TGTGCCATCAGCCCCAGACAGAACACTGAAGCTTTCTTT.

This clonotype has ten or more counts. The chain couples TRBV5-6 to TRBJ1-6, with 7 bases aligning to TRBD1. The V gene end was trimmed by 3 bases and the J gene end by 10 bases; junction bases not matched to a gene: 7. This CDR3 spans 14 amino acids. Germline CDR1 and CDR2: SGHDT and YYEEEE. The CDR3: CASSSRQGQSPLHF. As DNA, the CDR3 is TGTGCCAGCAGCTCCCGACAGGGCCAATCACCCCTCCACTTT.

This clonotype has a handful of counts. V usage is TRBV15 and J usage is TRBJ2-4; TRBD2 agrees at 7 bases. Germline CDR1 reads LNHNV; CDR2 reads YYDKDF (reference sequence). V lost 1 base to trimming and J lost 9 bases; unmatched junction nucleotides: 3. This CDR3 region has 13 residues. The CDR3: CATSRVTGGIQYF. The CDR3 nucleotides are TGTGCCACCAGCAGAGTAACGGGAGGCATTCAGTACTTC.

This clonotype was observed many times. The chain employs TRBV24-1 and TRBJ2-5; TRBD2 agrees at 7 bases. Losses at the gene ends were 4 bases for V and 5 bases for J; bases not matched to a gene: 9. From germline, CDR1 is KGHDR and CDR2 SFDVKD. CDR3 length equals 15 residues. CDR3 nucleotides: TGTGCCACCAGTGACGCGCTAGCGGCGCACGAGACCCAGTACTTC. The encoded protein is CATSDALAAHETQYF.

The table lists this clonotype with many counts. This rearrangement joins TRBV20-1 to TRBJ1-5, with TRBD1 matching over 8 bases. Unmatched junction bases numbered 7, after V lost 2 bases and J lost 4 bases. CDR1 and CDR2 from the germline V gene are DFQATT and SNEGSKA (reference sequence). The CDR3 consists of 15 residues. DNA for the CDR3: TGCAGTGCTAGACCCTTCGGACAGGGAAATCAGCCCCAGCATTTT. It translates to CSARPFGQGNQPQHF.

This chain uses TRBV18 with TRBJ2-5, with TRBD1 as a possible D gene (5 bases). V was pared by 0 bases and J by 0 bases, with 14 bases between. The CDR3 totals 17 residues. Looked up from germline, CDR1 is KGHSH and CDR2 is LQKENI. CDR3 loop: CASSPPGQVDYQETQYF. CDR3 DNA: TGTGCCAGCTCACCACCGGGGCAGGTTGACTACCAAGAGACCCAGTACTTC. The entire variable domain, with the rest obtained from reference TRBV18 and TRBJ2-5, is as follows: NAGVMQNPRHLVRRRGQEARLRCSPMKGHSHVYWYRQLPEEGLKFMVYLQKENIIDESGMPKERFSAEFPKEGPSILRIQQVVRGDSAAYFCASSPPGQVDYQETQYFGPGTRLLVL.

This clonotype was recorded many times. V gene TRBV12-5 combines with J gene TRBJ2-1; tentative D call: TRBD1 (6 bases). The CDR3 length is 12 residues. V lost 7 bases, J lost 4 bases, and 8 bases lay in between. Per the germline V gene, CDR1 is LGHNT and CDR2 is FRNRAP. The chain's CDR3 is CASATGYNEQFF. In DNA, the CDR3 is TGTGCTAGTGCCACAGGGTACAATGAGCAGTTCTTC.

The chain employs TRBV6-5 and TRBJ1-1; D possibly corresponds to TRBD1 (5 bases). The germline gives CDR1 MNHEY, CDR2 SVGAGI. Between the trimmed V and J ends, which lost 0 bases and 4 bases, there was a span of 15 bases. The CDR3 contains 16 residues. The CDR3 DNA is TGTGCCAGCAGTTACTCGAAAAGGGGATCGTTCACTGAAGCTTTCTTT. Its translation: CASSYSKRGSFTEAFF.

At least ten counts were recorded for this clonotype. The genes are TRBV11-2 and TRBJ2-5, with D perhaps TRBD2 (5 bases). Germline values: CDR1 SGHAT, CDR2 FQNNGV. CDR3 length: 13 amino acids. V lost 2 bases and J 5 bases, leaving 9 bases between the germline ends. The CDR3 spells CASSLTSGETQYF. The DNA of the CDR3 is TGTGCCAGCAGCTTAACCAGCGGCGAGACCCAGTACTTC.

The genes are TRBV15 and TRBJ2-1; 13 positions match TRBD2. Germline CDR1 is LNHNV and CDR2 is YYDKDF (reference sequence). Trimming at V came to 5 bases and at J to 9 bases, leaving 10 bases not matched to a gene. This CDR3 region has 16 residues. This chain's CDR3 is CATSERLAGGRGEQFF. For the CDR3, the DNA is TGTGCCACCAGCGAAAGACTAGCGGGAGGTAGGGGTGAGCAGTTCTTC.

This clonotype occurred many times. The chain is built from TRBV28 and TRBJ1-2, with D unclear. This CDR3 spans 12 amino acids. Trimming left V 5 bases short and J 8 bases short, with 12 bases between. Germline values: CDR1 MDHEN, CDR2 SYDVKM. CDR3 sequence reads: CASSTLAGGYTF. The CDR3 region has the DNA TGTGCCAGCAGTACGCTGGCGGGGGGCTACACCTTC.

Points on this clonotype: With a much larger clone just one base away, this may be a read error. The CDR3 here is CASSLSSSGASVLTF. The CDR3 region has the DNA TGTGCCAGCAGCTTAAGTTCCTCTGGGGCCAGCGTCCTGACTTTC. V usage is TRBV7-3 and J usage is TRBJ2-6, with a weak D call TRBD1 (5 bases). CDR3 length: 15 amino acids. Germline CDR1 SGHTA, CDR2 FQGTGA.

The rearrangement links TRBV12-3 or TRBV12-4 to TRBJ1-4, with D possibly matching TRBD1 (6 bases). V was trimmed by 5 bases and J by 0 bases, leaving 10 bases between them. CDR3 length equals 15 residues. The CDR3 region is CASSPGVATNEKLFF. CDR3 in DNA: TGTGCCAGCAGTCCAGGGGTTGCAACTAATGAAAAACTGTTTTTT.

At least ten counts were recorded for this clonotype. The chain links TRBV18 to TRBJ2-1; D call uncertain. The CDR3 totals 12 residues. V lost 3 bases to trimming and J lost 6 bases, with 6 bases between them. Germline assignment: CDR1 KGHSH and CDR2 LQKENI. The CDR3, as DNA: TGTGCCAGCTCACCGAATCGCAATGAGCAGTTCTTC. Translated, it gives CASSPNRNEQFF.

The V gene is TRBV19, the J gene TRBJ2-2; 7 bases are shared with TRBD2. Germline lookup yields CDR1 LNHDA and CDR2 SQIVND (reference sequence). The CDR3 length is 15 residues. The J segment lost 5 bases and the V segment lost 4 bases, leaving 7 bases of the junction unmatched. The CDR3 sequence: CASSKGGSFTGELFF. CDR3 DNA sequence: TGTGCCAGTAGTAAAGGCGGGAGTTTTACCGGGGAGCTGTTTTTT.